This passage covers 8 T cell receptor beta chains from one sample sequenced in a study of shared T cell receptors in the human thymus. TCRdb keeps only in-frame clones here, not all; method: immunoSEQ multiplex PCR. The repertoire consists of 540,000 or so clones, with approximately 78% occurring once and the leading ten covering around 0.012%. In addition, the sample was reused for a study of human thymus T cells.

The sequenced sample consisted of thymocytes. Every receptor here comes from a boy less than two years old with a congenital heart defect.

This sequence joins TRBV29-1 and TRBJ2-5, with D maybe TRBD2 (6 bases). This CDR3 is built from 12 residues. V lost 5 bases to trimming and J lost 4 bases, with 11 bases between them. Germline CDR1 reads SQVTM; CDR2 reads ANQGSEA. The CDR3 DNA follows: TGCAGCGTTCACGGGAGAGGAGAGACCCAGTACTTC. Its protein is CSVHGRGETQYF.

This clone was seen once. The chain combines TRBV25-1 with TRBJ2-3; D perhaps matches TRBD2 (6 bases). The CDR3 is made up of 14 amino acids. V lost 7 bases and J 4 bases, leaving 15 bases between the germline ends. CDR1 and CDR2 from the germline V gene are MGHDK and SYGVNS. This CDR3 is CASIRSGRSDTQYF. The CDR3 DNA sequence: TGTGCCAGCATTCGCAGCGGGCGGTCAGATACGCAGTATTTT.

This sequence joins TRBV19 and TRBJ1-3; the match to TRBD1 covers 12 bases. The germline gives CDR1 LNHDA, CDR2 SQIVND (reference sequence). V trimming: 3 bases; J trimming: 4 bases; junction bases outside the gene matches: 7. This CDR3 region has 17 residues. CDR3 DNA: TGTGCCAGTAGTATCCCCGGGACAGGGGGCGAAGGAAACACCATATATTTT. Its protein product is CASSIPGTGGEGNTIYF. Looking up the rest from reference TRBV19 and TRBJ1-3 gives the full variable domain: DGGITQSPKYLFRKEGQNVTLSCEQNLNHDAMYWYRQDPGQGLRLIYYSQIVNDFQKGDIAEGYSVSREKKESFPLTVTSAQKNPTAFYLCASSIPGTGGEGNTIYFGEGSWLTVV.

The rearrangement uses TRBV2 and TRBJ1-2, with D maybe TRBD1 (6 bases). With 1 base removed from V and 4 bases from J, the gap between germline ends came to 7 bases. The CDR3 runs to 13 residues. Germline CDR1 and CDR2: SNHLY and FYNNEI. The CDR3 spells CASSEGDTYGYTF. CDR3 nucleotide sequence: TGTGCCAGCAGTGAAGGGGACACCTATGGCTACACCTTC.

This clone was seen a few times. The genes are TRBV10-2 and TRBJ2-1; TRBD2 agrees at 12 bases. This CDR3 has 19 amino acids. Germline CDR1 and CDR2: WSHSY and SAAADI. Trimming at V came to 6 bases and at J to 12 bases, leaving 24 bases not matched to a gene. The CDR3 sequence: CASRDPKDWETLAGGGQFF. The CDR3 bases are TGCGCCAGCAGAGACCCCAAAGACTGGGAGACACTAGCGGGAGGTGGGCAGTTCTTC.

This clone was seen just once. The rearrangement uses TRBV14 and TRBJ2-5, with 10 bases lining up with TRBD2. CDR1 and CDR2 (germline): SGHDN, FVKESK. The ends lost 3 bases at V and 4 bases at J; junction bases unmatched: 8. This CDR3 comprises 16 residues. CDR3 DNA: TGTGCCAGCAGCCAGGGGTGGCTAGCGGGAGCAGAGACCCAGTACTTC. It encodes CASSQGWLAGAETQYF. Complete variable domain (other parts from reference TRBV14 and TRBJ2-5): EAGVTQFPSHSVIEKGQTVTLRCDPISGHDNLYWYRRVMGKEIKFLLHFVKESKQDESGMPNNRFLAERTGGTYSTLKVQPAELEDSGVYFCASSQGWLAGAETQYFGPGTRLLVL.

The CDR3 spells CATNLYETSGQHEQFF. CDR3 DNA: TGTGCCACCAACCTCTACGAGACTAGCGGACAACATGAGCAGTTCTTC. This chain uses TRBV28 with TRBJ2-1; TRBD2 aligns across 9 bases. The CDR3 contains 16 residues. Germline V gene lookup returns CDR1 MDHEN and CDR2 SYDVKM. V shed 10 bases, J shed 8 bases, and the junction held 18 bases outside the gene matches.

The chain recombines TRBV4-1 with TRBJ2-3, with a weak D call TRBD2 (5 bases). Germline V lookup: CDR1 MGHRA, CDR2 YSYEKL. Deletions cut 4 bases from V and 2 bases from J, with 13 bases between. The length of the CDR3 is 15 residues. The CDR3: CASSPTPGITDTQYF. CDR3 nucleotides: TGCGCCAGCAGCCCTACCCCCGGGATCACAGATACGCAGTATTTT.